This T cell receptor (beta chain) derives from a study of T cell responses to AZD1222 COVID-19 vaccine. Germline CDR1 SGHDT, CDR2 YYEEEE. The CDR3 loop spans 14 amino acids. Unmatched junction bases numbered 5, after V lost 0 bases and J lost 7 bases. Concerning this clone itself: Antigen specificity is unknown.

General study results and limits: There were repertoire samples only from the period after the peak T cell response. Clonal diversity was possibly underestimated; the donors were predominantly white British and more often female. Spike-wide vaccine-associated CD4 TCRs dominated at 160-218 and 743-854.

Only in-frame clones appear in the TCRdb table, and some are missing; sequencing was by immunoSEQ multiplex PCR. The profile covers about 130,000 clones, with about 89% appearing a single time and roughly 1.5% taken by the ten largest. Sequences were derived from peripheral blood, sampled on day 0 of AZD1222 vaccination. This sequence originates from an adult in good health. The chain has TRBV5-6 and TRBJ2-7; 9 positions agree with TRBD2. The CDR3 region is CASSLVRLAEEQYF. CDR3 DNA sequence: TGTGCCAGCAGCTTGGTCCGACTAGCGGAGGAGCAGTACTTC.